This TCR beta chain was sequenced for a study of control samples from healthy donors and cancer patients. Germline V gives CDR1 SNHLY, CDR2 FYNNEI. There are 19 residues in the CDR3. Trimming at V came to 6 bases and at J to 0 bases, leaving 17 bases not matched to a gene. The count of this clone is one. Sequencing used immunoSEQ multiplex PCR; TCRdb keeps in-frame clones, though not all of them. The repertoire holds around 55,000 clones, with approximately 88% as singletons. V gene TRBV2 combines with J gene TRBJ1-1; 9 positions agree with TRBD1. The receptor was isolated from a man aged 50-59 years in good health. Sequencing was done on a sample of blood. The CDR3 protein is CASSAPGQGVYMMNTEAFF. The DNA of the CDR3 is TGTGCCAGCAGCGCCCCGGGACAGGGAGTTTACATGATGAACACTGAAGCTTTCTTT.